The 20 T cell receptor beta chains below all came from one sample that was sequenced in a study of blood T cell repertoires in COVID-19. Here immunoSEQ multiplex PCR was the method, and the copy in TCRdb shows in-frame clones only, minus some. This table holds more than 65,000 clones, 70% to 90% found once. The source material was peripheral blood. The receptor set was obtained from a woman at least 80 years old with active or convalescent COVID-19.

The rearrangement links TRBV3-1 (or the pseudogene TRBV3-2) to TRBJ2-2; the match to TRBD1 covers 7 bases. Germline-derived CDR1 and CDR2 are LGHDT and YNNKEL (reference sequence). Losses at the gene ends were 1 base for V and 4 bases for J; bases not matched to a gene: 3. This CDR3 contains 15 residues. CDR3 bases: TGTGCCAGCAGCCAAGTTCCAGGGGGCACCGGGGAGCTGTTTTTT. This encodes CASSQVPGGTGELFF.

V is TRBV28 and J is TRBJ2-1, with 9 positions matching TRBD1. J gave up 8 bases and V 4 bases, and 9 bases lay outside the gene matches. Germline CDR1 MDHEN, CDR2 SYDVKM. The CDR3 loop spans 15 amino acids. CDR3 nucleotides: TGTGCCAGCAGTTCGACCGGGACAGGGAGGCATGAGCAGTTCTTC. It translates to CASSSTGTGRHEQFF.

The CDR3 loop is CASSQDKWGTRQETQYF. The CDR3 DNA is TGCGCCAGCAGCCAAGATAAATGGGGGACAAGACAAGAGACCCAGTACTTC. The chain links TRBV4-1 to TRBJ2-5; tentatively, D is TRBD1 (6 bases). The V end lost 0 bases, the J end lost 2 bases, and 16 bases lay between the germline ends. The CDR3 is made up of 17 amino acids. Looked up from germline, CDR1 is MGHRA and CDR2 is YSYEKL.

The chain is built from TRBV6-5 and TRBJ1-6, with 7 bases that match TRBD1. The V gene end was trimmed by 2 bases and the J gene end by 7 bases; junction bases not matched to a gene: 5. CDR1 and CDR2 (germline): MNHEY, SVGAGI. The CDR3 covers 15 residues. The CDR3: CASSYNRGANSPLHF. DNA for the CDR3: TGTGCCAGCAGTTACAACAGGGGTGCGAATTCACCCCTCCACTTT.

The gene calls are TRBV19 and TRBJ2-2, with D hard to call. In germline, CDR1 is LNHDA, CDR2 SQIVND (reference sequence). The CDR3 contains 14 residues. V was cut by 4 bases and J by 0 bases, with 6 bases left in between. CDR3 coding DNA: TGTGCCAGTAGTAAACAGCCGAACACCGGGGAGCTGTTTTTT. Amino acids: CASSKQPNTGELFF.

CDR3 DNA: TGTGCCAGCTCACCACTAAACTCAGATACGCAGTATTTT. The encoded protein is CASSPLNSDTQYF. The chain links TRBV18 to TRBJ2-3, with D unclear. There are 13 residues in the CDR3. In germline, CDR1 is KGHSH, CDR2 LQKENI. The V gene lost 1 base and the J gene lost 4 bases, with 6 bases spanning the gap.

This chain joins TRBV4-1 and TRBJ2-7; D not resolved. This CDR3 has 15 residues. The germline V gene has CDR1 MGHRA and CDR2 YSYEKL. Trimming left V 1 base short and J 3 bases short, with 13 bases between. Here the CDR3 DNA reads TGCGCCAGCAGCCAAGGTCCTACGTACTTCTACGAGCAGTACTTC. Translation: CASSQGPTYFYEQYF.

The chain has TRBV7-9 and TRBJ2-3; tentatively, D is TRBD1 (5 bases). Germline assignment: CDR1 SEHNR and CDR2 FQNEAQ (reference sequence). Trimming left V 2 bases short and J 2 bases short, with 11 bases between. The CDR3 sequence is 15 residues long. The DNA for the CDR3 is TGTGCCAGCAGCTTATCGTCCAGGGCCACAGATACGCAGTATTTT. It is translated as CASSLSSRATDTQYF.

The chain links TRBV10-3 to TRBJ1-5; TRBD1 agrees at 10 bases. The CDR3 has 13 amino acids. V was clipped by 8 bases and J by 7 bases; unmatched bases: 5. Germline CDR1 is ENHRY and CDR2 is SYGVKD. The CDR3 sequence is CAIGDRGDQPQHF. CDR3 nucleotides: TGTGCCATCGGGGACAGGGGAGACCAGCCCCAGCATTTT.

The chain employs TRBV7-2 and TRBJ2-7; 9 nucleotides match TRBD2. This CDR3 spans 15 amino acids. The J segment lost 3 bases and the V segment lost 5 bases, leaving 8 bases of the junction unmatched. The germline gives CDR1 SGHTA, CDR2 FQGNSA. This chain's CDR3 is CASSPIAGALYEQYF. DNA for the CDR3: TGTGCCAGCAGCCCTATAGCGGGGGCCCTCTACGAGCAGTACTTC.

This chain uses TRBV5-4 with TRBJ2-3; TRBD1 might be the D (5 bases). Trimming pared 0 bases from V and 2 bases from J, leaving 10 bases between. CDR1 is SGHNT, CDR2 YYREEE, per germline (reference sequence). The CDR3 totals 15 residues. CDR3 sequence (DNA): TGTGCCAGCAGCTTGGGGGGCAGTCCCACAGATACGCAGTATTTT. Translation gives CASSLGGSPTDTQYF.

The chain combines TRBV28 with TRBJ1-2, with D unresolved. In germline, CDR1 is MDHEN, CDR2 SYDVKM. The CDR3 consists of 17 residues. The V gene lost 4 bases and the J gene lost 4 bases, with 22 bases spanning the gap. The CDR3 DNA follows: TGTGCCAGCAGTTCCCGTGGCGGGTGGAGGGCCCTCTATGGCTACACCTTC. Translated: CASSSRGGWRALYGYTF.

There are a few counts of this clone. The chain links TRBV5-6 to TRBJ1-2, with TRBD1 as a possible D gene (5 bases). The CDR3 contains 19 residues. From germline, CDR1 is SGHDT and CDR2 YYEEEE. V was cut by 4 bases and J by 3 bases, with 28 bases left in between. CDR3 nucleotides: TGTGCCAGCAGCCTCGATTGGGGCGCCCACACTCATGTTTACTATGGCTACACCTTC. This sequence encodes CASSLDWGAHTHVYYGYTF.

The CDR3 DNA is TGTGCCACTGTGGACGGGGGGGTATTCACCGGGGAGCTGTTTTTT. Residues: CATVDGGVFTGELFF. The chain joins TRBV28 to TRBJ2-2; 8 nucleotides match TRBD2. CDR1 MDHEN and CDR2 SYDVKM come from the germline V gene. V lost 10 bases to trimming and J lost 4 bases; unmatched junction nucleotides: 11. This CDR3 has 15 residues.

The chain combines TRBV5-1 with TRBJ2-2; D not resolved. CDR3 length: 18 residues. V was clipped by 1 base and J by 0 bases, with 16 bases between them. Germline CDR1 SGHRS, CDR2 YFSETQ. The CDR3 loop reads CASSLNSAGKTNTGELFF. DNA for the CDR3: TGCGCCAGCAGCTTGAATTCGGCAGGAAAGACGAACACCGGGGAGCTGTTTTTT.

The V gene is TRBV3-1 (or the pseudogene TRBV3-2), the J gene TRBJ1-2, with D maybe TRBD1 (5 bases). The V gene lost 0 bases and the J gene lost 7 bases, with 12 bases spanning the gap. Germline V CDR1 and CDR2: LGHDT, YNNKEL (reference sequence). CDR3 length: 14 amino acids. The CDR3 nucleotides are TGTGCCAGCAGCCAAGATATAGGGGAGGGTGGCTACACCTTC. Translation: CASSQDIGEGGYTF.

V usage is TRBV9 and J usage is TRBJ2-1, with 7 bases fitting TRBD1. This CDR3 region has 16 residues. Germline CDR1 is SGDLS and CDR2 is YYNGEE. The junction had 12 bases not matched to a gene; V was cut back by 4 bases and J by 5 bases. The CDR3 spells CASSPLGQRYNNEQFF. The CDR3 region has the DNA TGTGCCAGCAGCCCCTTGGGACAGCGGTATAACAATGAGCAGTTCTTC. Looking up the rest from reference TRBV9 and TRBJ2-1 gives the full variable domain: DSGVTQTPKHLITATGQRVTLRCSPRSGDLSVYWYQQSLDQGLQFLIQYYNGEERAKGNILERFSAQQFPDLHSELNLSSLELGDSALYFCASSPLGQRYNNEQFFGPGTRLTVL.

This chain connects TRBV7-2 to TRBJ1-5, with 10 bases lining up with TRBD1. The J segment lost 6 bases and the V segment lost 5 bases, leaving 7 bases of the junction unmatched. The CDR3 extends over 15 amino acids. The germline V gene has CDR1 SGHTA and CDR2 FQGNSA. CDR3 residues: CASSVGTGAAQPQHF. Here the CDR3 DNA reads TGTGCCAGCAGCGTGGGGACAGGGGCTGCTCAGCCCCAGCATTTT. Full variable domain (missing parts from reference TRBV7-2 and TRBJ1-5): GAGVSQSPSNKVTEKGKDVELRCDPISGHTALYWYRQSLGQGLEFLIYFQGNSAPDKSGLPSDRFSAERTGGSVSTLTIQRTQQEDSAVYLCASSVGTGAAQPQHFGDGTRLSIL.

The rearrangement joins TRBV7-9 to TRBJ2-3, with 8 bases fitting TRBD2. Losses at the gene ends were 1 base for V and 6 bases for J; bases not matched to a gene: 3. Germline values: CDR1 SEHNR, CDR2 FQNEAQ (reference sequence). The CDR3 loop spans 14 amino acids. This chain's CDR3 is CASSLGLASDTQYF. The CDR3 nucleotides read TGTGCCAGCAGCTTAGGACTAGCGAGCGATACGCAGTATTTT.

The CDR3 DNA reads TGTGCCAGCAGCTTTGGAACAGGGGCCCCTACCTACGAGCAGTACTTC. Amino acids: CASSFGTGAPTYEQYF. The rearrangement links TRBV7-9 to TRBJ2-7; 7 bases are a match to TRBD1. Germline V lookup: CDR1 SEHNR, CDR2 FQNEAQ (reference sequence). V was clipped by 3 bases and J by 2 bases; unmatched bases: 10. This CDR3 has 16 residues.